These 13 T cell receptor beta chains originate from one sample sequenced in a study of T cell responses to AZD1222 COVID-19 vaccine. Profiling relied on immunoSEQ multiplex PCR, and the TCRdb table lists in-frame clones only, not all of them. The sample includes more than 85,000 clones, around 87% of them seen just once. Specimen: peripheral blood, collected 28 days after the second AZD1222 dose. The receptor set was obtained from an adult who received the AZD1222 COVID-19 vaccine.

The chain joins TRBV7-7 to TRBJ2-7; 10 bases agree with TRBD1. The CDR3 contains 14 residues. Trimming at V came to 7 bases and at J to 4 bases, leaving 7 bases not matched to a gene. Germline CDR1 is SSHAT and CDR2 is FNYEAQ (reference sequence). The CDR3: CASNRDRGRYEQYF. CDR3 DNA sequence: TGTGCCAGCAACCGAGACAGGGGGCGTTACGAGCAGTACTTC.

V and J are TRBV6-5 and TRBJ1-1; a weak D match, TRBD1 (5 bases). V lost 5 bases to trimming and J lost 1 base, with 14 bases between them. Germline V gene lookup returns CDR1 MNHEY and CDR2 SVGAGI. This CDR3 contains 15 residues. CDR3 DNA: TGTGCCAGCAGTCCCCTCCCAGACAGGAACACTGAAGCTTTCTTT. Translated, it gives CASSPLPDRNTEAFF.

The chain links TRBV6-5 to TRBJ1-1; D perhaps matches TRBD1 (5 bases). Trimming pared 0 bases from V and 3 bases from J, leaving 11 bases between. There are 15 residues in the CDR3. Germline CDR1 reads MNHEY; CDR2 reads SVGAGI. The CDR3 is CASSYSAGPYTEAFF. Written as DNA, the CDR3 is TGTGCCAGCAGTTACTCCGCAGGGCCGTACACTGAAGCTTTCTTT.

V gene TRBV11-3 combines with J gene TRBJ2-3, with D uncertain. Trimming left V 8 bases short and J 1 base short, with 7 bases between. Germline loops: CDR1 SGHNT, CDR2 YENEEA. The CDR3 contains 12 residues. CDR3 sequence reads: CASGSGTDTQYF. The CDR3, as DNA: TGTGCCAGCGGCAGTGGCACAGATACGCAGTATTTT.

This chain connects TRBV7-8 to TRBJ2-2; 13 bases fit TRBD2. Germline trimming cut 0 bases from V and 4 bases from J; bases unmatched to any gene: 5. This CDR3 is built from 18 residues. Germline-derived CDR1 and CDR2 are SGHVS and FQNEAQ. Written as DNA, the CDR3 is TGTGCCAGCAGCTTAGCCGGGACTAGCGGGGTCGGCACCGGGGAGCTGTTTTTT. This sequence encodes CASSLAGTSGVGTGELFF.

The chain employs TRBV6-1 and TRBJ2-7; tentative D call: TRBD2 (5 bases). The CDR3 is 14 residues long. Between the trimmed V and J ends, which lost 3 bases and 2 bases, there was a span of 11 bases. CDR1 and CDR2 from the germline V gene are MNHNS and SASEGT. For the CDR3, the DNA is TGTGCCAGCAGTGACACACGGGGTCCCTACGAGCAGTACTTC. Translated: CASSDTRGPYEQYF.

The chain links TRBV6-5 to TRBJ2-7; 7 nucleotides agree with TRBD1. V lost 6 bases and J lost 3; bases outside the gene matches: 8. The CDR3 is 14 amino acids. Germline V CDR1 and CDR2: MNHEY, SVGAGI. The CDR3 protein is CASRVGQNIYEQYF. In nucleotides, the CDR3 is TGTGCCAGCAGGGTGGGACAGAACATCTACGAGCAGTACTTC.

DNA of the CDR3: TGTGCCAGCAGTGATTCTGACCGGGCAGACAGTAACTATGGCTACACCTTC. Its translation is CASSDSDRADSNYGYTF. The chain uses TRBV25-1 and TRBJ1-2, with a tentative D call TRBD1 (5 bases). V lost 3 bases and J 1 base, leaving 18 bases between the germline ends. Germline lookup yields CDR1 MGHDK and CDR2 SYGVNS. CDR3 length: 17 amino acids.

V is TRBV28 and J is TRBJ2-7, with D possibly called TRBD1 or TRBD2 (5 bases each). Germline V gene data show CDR1 as MDHEN and CDR2 as SYDVKM. The CDR3 covers 13 residues. V was pared by 5 bases and J by 6 bases, with 14 bases between. CDR3 sequence (DNA): TGTGCCAGCAGTCCCGGATGGGGGTTCGAGCAGTACTTC. Translated: CASSPGWGFEQYF.

The V gene is TRBV19, the J gene TRBJ1-5; 10 bases are a match to TRBD1. CDR3 length: 17 amino acids. V shed 1 base and J 5 bases; nucleotides not matched to a gene: 8. In germline, CDR1 is LNHDA, CDR2 SQIVND (reference sequence). As DNA, the CDR3 is TGTGCCAGTAGTATAGGGAGGGACAGGGGTTCGTATCAGCCCCAGCATTTT. Translating gives CASSIGRDRGSYQPQHF.

This chain connects TRBV7-3 to TRBJ1-1; 9 bases map to TRBD1. The CDR3 has 13 amino acids. The V gene's germline CDR1 is SGHTA and CDR2 FQGTGA. The V and J ends lost 4 bases and 10 bases, in that order; junction bases with no gene match: 7. The CDR3 coding sequence is TGTGCCAGCAGCTACCAGGGGACAGGGACAGCTTTCTTT. It translates to CASSYQGTGTAFF.

V is TRBV27 and J is TRBJ1-1; D uncertain. Looked up from germline, CDR1 is MNHEY and CDR2 is SMNVEV (reference sequence). This CDR3 has 15 amino acids. Trimming cost V 2 bases and J 3 bases, with 13 bases left between them. CDR3 nucleotide sequence: TGTGCCAGCAGTTTAACGTACGCCGGGGACACTGAAGCTTTCTTT. It encodes CASSLTYAGDTEAFF.

V gene TRBV5-6 combines with J gene TRBJ2-3; TRBD2 aligns across 11 bases. Germline V lookup: CDR1 SGHDT, CDR2 YYEEEE. There are 18 residues in the CDR3. V shed 4 bases, J shed 1 base, and the junction held 11 bases outside the gene matches. DNA of the CDR3: TGTGCCAGCAGCCGAACTAGCGGGAGTGCGGTTGGCACAGATACGCAGTATTTT. Its protein product is CASSRTSGSAVGTDTQYF.